This passage covers 16 T cell receptor beta chains from one sample sequenced in a study of T cells after yellow fever vaccination. TCRdb called the 5' RACE reads again in MiXCR, with one record for every CDR3 protein. The sample lists hundreds of thousands of distinct CDR3 sequences; 10% to 15% were seen once. The sequenced sample was PBMCs, obtained on the day of the yellow fever booster vaccination. The receptors were gathered from a man aged 25-45 years who received the YFV17D yellow fever vaccine.

A few counts support this clonotype. The CDR3 DNA reads as TGTGCCAGCAGCCGATCGGAAAACATGAACACTGAAGCTTTCTTT. Residues: CASSRSENMNTEAFF. The chain has TRBV3-1 and TRBJ1-1, with D unresolved. Trimming took 4 bases from V and 0 from J, leaving 12 bases between them. The CDR3 spans 15 residues. From germline, CDR1 is LGHDT and CDR2 YNNKEL (reference sequence).

The chain employs TRBV19 and TRBJ2-5, with 7 bases aligning to TRBD1. The CDR3 has 14 amino acids. Germline CDR1 LNHDA, CDR2 SQIVND (reference sequence). After removal of 4 bases from V and 2 bases from J, the junction contained 4 bases not matched to a gene. The CDR3 reads CASSNPGGQETQYF. In nucleotides, the CDR3 is TGTGCCAGTAGTAACCCAGGGGGACAAGAGACCCAGTACTTC.

This clonotype was seen more than once but under ten times. The J gene is TRBJ2-7, the V gene TRBV7-2; no firm D call. The CDR3 sequence is 16 residues long. The germline gives CDR1 SGHTA, CDR2 FQGNSA. Trimming took 6 bases from V and 0 from J, leaving 18 bases between them. CDR3 protein: CASSSPRAPSSYEQYF. The CDR3 coding sequence is TGTGCCAGCAGTTCGCCGCGAGCGCCTAGCTCCTACGAGCAGTACTTC. The full variable domain, rest sourced from reference TRBV7-2 and TRBJ2-7, is GAGVSQSPSNKVTEKGKDVELRCDPISGHTALYWYRQSLGQGLEFLIYFQGNSAPDKSGLPSDRFSAERTGGSVSTLTIQRTQQEDSAVYLCASSSPRAPSSYEQYFGPGTRLTVT.

This clonotype was seen ten or more times. The rearrangement links TRBV10-3 to TRBJ2-1, with a possible D match to TRBD2 (5 bases). CDR1 and CDR2 from the germline V gene are ENHRY and SYGVKD. CDR3 length equals 12 residues. Trimming shortened V by 5 bases and J by 4 bases, and 6 bases separated the two germline ends. The CDR3 coding sequence is TGTGCCATCAGTAGCGGTTACAATGAGCAGTTCTTC. This gives the protein CAISSGYNEQFF.

The chain couples TRBV11-3 to TRBJ2-7; D perhaps matches TRBD2 (5 bases). Between the trimmed V and J ends, which lost 5 bases and 3 bases, there was a span of 23 bases. CDR3 length: 17 amino acids. Germline CDR1 reads SGHNT; CDR2 reads YENEEA. The CDR3 region is CASSGREVREFNYEQYF. The CDR3 DNA is TGTGCCAGCAGCGGGCGCGAGGTCCGGGAATTCAACTACGAGCAGTACTTC.

Only a few counts were recorded for this clonotype. The J gene is TRBJ2-2, the V gene TRBV5-1, with a tentative D call TRBD1 (6 bases). CDR3 length: 15 amino acids. Germline values: CDR1 SGHRS, CDR2 YFSETQ. Trimming left V 4 bases short and J 2 bases short, with 12 bases between. The CDR3 region is CASSPADRNTGELFF. CDR3 coding DNA: TGCGCCAGCAGCCCGGCGGACAGAAACACCGGGGAGCTGTTTTTT.

The V gene is TRBV7-9, the J gene TRBJ2-5, with a weak D call TRBD2 (6 bases). Germline values: CDR1 SEHNR, CDR2 FQNEAQ (reference sequence). This CDR3 contains 14 residues. V was shortened by 2 bases and J by 4 bases, with 11 bases between the two germline ends. CDR3 protein: CASSLSEGRETQYF. CDR3 nucleotides: TGTGCCAGCAGCTTATCGGAGGGGAGAGAGACCCAGTACTTC.

This clonotype was found many times. The chain joins TRBV7-2 to TRBJ2-3; D unclear. Germline CDR1 and CDR2: SGHTA and FQGNSA. V lost 8 bases and J lost 4, with 13 bases in between. This CDR3 region has 13 residues. The CDR3 loop is CASSFPGADTQYF. CDR3 coding DNA: TGTGCCAGCTCGTTTCCCGGCGCAGATACGCAGTATTTT.

This clonotype has just a few counts. V usage is TRBV4-3 and J usage is TRBJ2-5; a weak D match, TRBD2 (5 bases). The CDR3 length is 15 residues. V lost 4 bases to trimming and J lost 2 bases, with 14 bases between them. CDR1 is LGHNA and CDR2 is YSLEER in the germline V gene. CDR3 sequence reads: CASSRGGGVQETQYF. In DNA form, the CDR3 reads TGCGCCAGCAGCCGCGGCGGAGGTGTACAAGAGACCCAGTACTTC.

This clonotype was counted between two and nine times. The V call is TRBV3-1, the J call TRBJ1-2, with 8 nucleotides matching TRBD1. CDR1 and CDR2 (germline): LGHDT, YNNKEL (reference sequence). The CDR3 runs 16 residues. With V trimmed by 4 bases and J by 4 bases, 11 bases remained unmatched. CDR3 in amino acids: CASSLSDRGISYGYTF. The DNA for the CDR3 is TGTGCCAGCAGCCTTTCTGACAGGGGAATAAGCTATGGCTACACCTTC.

The gene calls are TRBV4-3 and TRBJ1-2, with D hard to call. CDR1 is LGHNA, CDR2 YSLEER, per germline. Trimming took off 0 bases at V and 4 bases at J, with 15 bases between the two ends. This CDR3 has 16 amino acids. Here the CDR3 DNA reads TGCGCCAGCAGCCAAGAGGCCCGGCGGGAAGTCTATGGCTACACCTTC. As protein: CASSQEARREVYGYTF.

This clonotype was picked up a small number of times. The chain links TRBV20-1 to TRBJ2-3, with 10 bases identical to TRBD1. Trimming cost V 0 bases and J 0 bases; bases outside gene matches: 3. Germline V gene sequence: CDR1 DFQATT, CDR2 SNEGSKA (reference sequence). The CDR3 extends over 16 amino acids. CDR3 in DNA: TGCAGTGCTAGAGAAGGGACAGGGGATAGCACAGATACGCAGTATTTT. Protein: CSAREGTGDSTDTQYF.

This clonotype showed up just a few times. The chain uses TRBV5-1 and TRBJ2-7; no definite D call. V lost 4 bases to trimming and J lost 0 bases, with 11 bases between them. The CDR3 consists of 14 residues. CDR1 and CDR2 (germline): SGHRS, YFSETQ. This chain's CDR3 is CASSPVTHSYEQYF. In DNA, the CDR3 is TGCGCCAGCAGCCCCGTGACCCACTCCTACGAGCAGTACTTC.

The table lists this clonotype with a few counts. The V gene is TRBV7-2, the J gene TRBJ2-7; the D is unclear. This CDR3 contains 15 residues. Trimming removed 5 bases from V and 0 bases from J, with 14 bases in between. Germline lookup yields CDR1 SGHTA and CDR2 FQGNSA. CDR3 nucleotide sequence: TGTGCCAGCAGCCCCTCCGCCTCGCTCTCCTACGAGCAGTACTTC. Translating it yields CASSPSASLSYEQYF.

This clonotype was observed a few times. V usage is TRBV28 and J usage is TRBJ2-2; 8 nucleotides agree with TRBD2. Germline V gene lookup returns CDR1 MDHEN and CDR2 SYDVKM. The CDR3 contains 15 residues. The J segment lost 2 bases and the V segment lost 7 bases, leaving 6 bases of the junction unmatched. This chain's CDR3 is CASIPGGVNTGELFF. DNA for the CDR3: TGTGCCAGCATTCCGGGGGGGGTTAACACCGGGGAGCTGTTTTTT.

The V and J genes are TRBV7-9 and TRBJ2-3; TRBD2 aligns across 10 bases. The germline gives CDR1 SEHNR, CDR2 FQNEAQ (reference sequence). This CDR3 region has 17 residues. Germline trimming cut 1 base from V and 1 base from J; bases unmatched to any gene: 5. The CDR3 DNA reads TGTGCCAGCAGCTTAGAGCCGACTAGCGGGCGCACAGATACGCAGTATTTT. Translating gives CASSLEPTSGRTDTQYF.